A selection of T cell receptor beta chains follows, all from one sample in a study of blood T cell repertoires in COVID-19. Some clones are missing from TCRdb's copy, which holds only in-frame ones; the method was immunoSEQ multiplex PCR. The repertoire includes tens of thousands of clones, around 90% of them detected once, and approximately 2.4% sits in the top ten. Sequenced: peripheral blood. Source of these receptors: a man over 45 with acute or convalescent COVID-19. Each CDR3 is given with its conserved first and last residue. Fields, in order: CDR3 protein, CDR3 DNA, clone size, V gene, J gene, D gene, CDR3 length. D genes are given only for firm matches. Clone size is shown for a subset of rows, as once, few, many or a class of expanded clone.

CDR3: CSATGVSEQYF
DNA: TGCAGCGCGACAGGGGTGAGCGAGCAGTACTTC
size: .
V: TRBV29-1
J: TRBJ2-7
D: TRBD1
length: 11

CDR3: CATSRNPRTAGGRQPQHF
DNA: TGTGCCACCAGCAGAAATCCACGGACGGCAGGGGGGAGGCAGCCCCAGCATTTT
size: .
V: TRBV15
J: TRBJ1-5
D: TRBD1
length: 18

CDR3: CASSSSGTVYNEQFF
DNA: TGCGCCAGCAGCTCCTCCGGGACAGTCTACAATGAGCAGTTCTTC
size: once
V: TRBV5-1
J: TRBJ2-1
D: TRBD1
length: 15

CDR3: CASGHFYNEQFF
DNA: TGTGCCAGCGGACACTTCTACAATGAGCAGTTCTTC
size: .
V: TRBV6-5
J: TRBJ2-1
D: .
length: 12

CDR3: CASSLVAGSRELFF
DNA: TGCGCCAGCAGCTTGGTTGCAGGCTCGCGGGAGCTGTTTTTT
size: .
V: TRBV5-1
J: TRBJ2-2
D: .
length: 14

CDR3: CASSYQGVAGLEQYF
DNA: TGTGCCAGCAGTTACCAGGGAGTAGCGGGTTTGGAGCAGTACTTC
size: .
V: TRBV6-2/TRBV6-3
J: TRBJ2-7
D: TRBD2
length: 15

CDR3: CATSDRGTSGSHEQYF
DNA: TGTGCCACCAGTGATCGAGGGACTAGCGGGTCTCACGAGCAGTACTTC
size: .
V: TRBV24-1
J: TRBJ2-7
D: TRBD2
length: 16

CDR3: CASSITSGSSYNEQFF
DNA: TGTGCCAGTAGTATCACTAGCGGGAGCTCCTACAATGAGCAGTTCTTC
size: .
V: TRBV19
J: TRBJ2-1
D: TRBD2
length: 16

CDR3: CASSIQGRLSSYEQYF
DNA: TGTGCCAGCAGTATACAAGGGAGGCTCAGCTCCTACGAGCAGTACTTC
size: .
V: TRBV28
J: TRBJ2-7
D: .
length: 16

CDR3: CASQGAVRTNEKLFF
DNA: TGTGCCAGCCAGGGGGCTGTGCGAACTAATGAAAAACTGTTTTTT
size: .
V: TRBV6-5
J: TRBJ1-4
D: TRBD1
length: 15

CDR3: CASSQDLQGNEKLFF
DNA: TGTGCCAGCAGCCAAGATCTACAGGGAAATGAAAAACTGTTTTTT
size: once
V: TRBV4-2
J: TRBJ1-4
D: .
length: 15

CDR3: CASSLRQGGDSPLHF
DNA: TGTGCGAGCTCCCTCAGACAGGGAGGAGATTCACCCCTCCACTTT
size: .
V: TRBV9
J: TRBJ1-6
D: TRBD1
length: 15

CDR3: CASRLTSGSPTDTQYF
DNA: TGTGCCAGCAGGTTGACTAGCGGGAGTCCCACAGATACGCAGTATTTT
size: .
V: TRBV2
J: TRBJ2-3
D: TRBD2
length: 16

CDR3: CASSYGQGGSEAFF
DNA: TGTGCCAGCAGCTACGGACAGGGTGGGTCTGAAGCTTTCTTT
size: .
V: TRBV7-2
J: TRBJ1-1
D: TRBD1
length: 14

CDR3: CASSSQGVSTGELFF
DNA: TGTGCCAGTAGTTCACAGGGGGTCAGCACCGGGGAGCTGTTTTTT
size: .
V: TRBV19
J: TRBJ2-2
D: TRBD1
length: 15

CDR3: CASSPPGQLTDTQYF
DNA: TGTGCCAGCAGCCCACCGGGACAACTCACAGATACGCAGTATTTT
size: .
V: TRBV7-2
J: TRBJ2-3
D: .
length: 15

CDR3: CASSLVPLETQYF
DNA: TGCGCCAGCAGCTTGGTCCCATTAGAGACCCAGTACTTC
size: .
V: TRBV5-1
J: TRBJ2-5
D: .
length: 13

CDR3: CASSQDIHNSPLHF
DNA: TGTGCCAGCTCGCAGGATATTCATAATTCACCCCTCCACTTT
size: .
V: TRBV18
J: TRBJ1-6
D: .
length: 14

CDR3: CSVGQGGYEQYF
DNA: TGCAGCGTAGGGCAGGGGGGCTACGAGCAGTACTTC
size: once
V: TRBV29-1
J: TRBJ2-7
D: .
length: 12

CDR3: CATANPTGEEYEQYF
DNA: TGTGCCACCGCCAACCCGACAGGGGAGGAATACGAGCAGTACTTC
size: .
V: TRBV24-1
J: TRBJ2-7
D: TRBD1
length: 15

CDR3: CASSEQGLNGNTIYF
DNA: TGTGCCAGCAGTGAACAGGGCCTTAACGGAAACACCATATATTTT
size: .
V: TRBV6-1
J: TRBJ1-3
D: .
length: 15

CDR3: CASSQGLAISYNEQFF
DNA: TGTGCCAGCAGCCAAGGACTAGCCATTTCCTACAATGAGCAGTTCTTC
size: .
V: TRBV4-2
J: TRBJ2-1
D: TRBD2
length: 16

CDR3: CASKGGGYSTDTQYF
DNA: TGTGCCAGCAAGGGCGGGGGATATAGCACAGATACGCAGTATTTT
size: once
V: TRBV27
J: TRBJ2-3
D: TRBD2
length: 15

CDR3: CASSPDRDRGREKLFF
DNA: TGTGCCAGCAGCCCCGACCGAGACAGGGGCCGGGAAAAACTGTTTTTT
size: .
V: TRBV11-2
J: TRBJ1-4
D: TRBD1
length: 16

CDR3: CASSLGLAGEETQYF
DNA: TGTGCCAGCAGCCTGGGACTAGCGGGAGAAGAGACCCAGTACTTC
size: .
V: TRBV7-9
J: TRBJ2-5
D: TRBD2
length: 15

CDR3: CASMALGGNGYTF
DNA: TGTGCCAGCATGGCTCTCGGGGGTAACGGCTACACCTTC
size: .
V: TRBV12-3/TRBV12-4
J: TRBJ1-2
D: .
length: 13

CDR3: CATPDTRNQPQHF
DNA: TGTGCCACCCCGGACACTCGCAATCAGCCCCAGCATTTT
size: .
V: TRBV24-1
J: TRBJ1-5
D: .
length: 13

CDR3: CASSSVQSFNQPQHF
DNA: TGTGCCAGCAGTTCCGTACAGAGTTTCAATCAGCCCCAGCATTTT
size: .
V: TRBV6-5
J: TRBJ1-5
D: .
length: 15

CDR3: CASSDGQGAGYTF
DNA: TGTGCCAGCAGCGATGGACAGGGGGCGGGCTACACCTTC
size: .
V: TRBV9
J: TRBJ1-2
D: TRBD1
length: 13

CDR3: CASTILEEDTQYF
DNA: TGTGCCAGCACGATACTAGAAGAGGATACGCAGTATTTT
size: medium-sized
V: TRBV7-9
J: TRBJ2-3
D: .
length: 13

CDR3: CASSIMATDLDTQYF
DNA: TGTGCCAGTAGTATAATGGCGACAGACCTGGATACGCAGTATTTT
size: .
V: TRBV19
J: TRBJ2-3
D: .
length: 15

CDR3: CASSPAGGDQPQHF
DNA: TGTGCCAGCTCACCAGCAGGGGGTGATCAGCCCCAGCATTTT
size: .
V: TRBV18
J: TRBJ1-5
D: TRBD1
length: 14

CDR3: CASSLLAEETQYF
DNA: TGTGCCAGCTCACTCCTAGCGGAAGAGACCCAGTACTTC
size: .
V: TRBV18
J: TRBJ2-5
D: TRBD2
length: 13

CDR3: CASSPRQGASEKLFF
DNA: TGTGCCAGCAGTCCCCGACAGGGGGCGAGTGAAAAACTGTTTTTT
size: .
V: TRBV6-5
J: TRBJ1-4
D: TRBD1
length: 15

CDR3: CASSEDTLKKLFF
DNA: TGTGCCAGCAGCGAGGACACCTTGAAAAAACTGTTTTTT
size: few
V: TRBV11-2
J: TRBJ1-4
D: .
length: 13

CDR3: CASSVTPDRGLQYF
DNA: TGTGCCAGCTCAGTAACCCCGGACAGGGGTCTGCAGTATTTT
size: .
V: TRBV18
J: TRBJ2-3
D: TRBD1
length: 14

CDR3: CASSLGGRGQTQETQYF
DNA: TGTGCCAGCAGCTTAGGAGGGCGGGGGCAAACCCAAGAGACCCAGTACTTC
size: medium-sized
V: TRBV7-2
J: TRBJ2-5
D: .
length: 17

CDR3: CASSVVDSRNEQFF
DNA: TGTGCCAGCAGCGTAGTTGACAGCCGCAATGAGCAGTTCTTC
size: .
V: TRBV9
J: TRBJ2-1
D: .
length: 14

CDR3: CASSGDGSPLHF
DNA: TGTGCCAGCAGCGGAGATGGGTCACCCCTCCACTTT
size: .
V: TRBV7-9
J: TRBJ1-6
D: .
length: 12

CDR3: CASSELASGSSHEQFF
DNA: TGTGCCAGCAGTGAACTGGCGAGCGGGAGTTCGCATGAGCAGTTCTTC
size: .
V: TRBV6-1
J: TRBJ2-1
D: TRBD2
length: 16

CDR3: CASSLYSETQYF
DNA: TGTGCCAGCAGCTTATACTCGGAGACCCAGTACTTC
size: .
V: TRBV13
J: TRBJ2-5
D: .
length: 12

CDR3: CASSEDGGTGYGYTF
DNA: TGTGCCAGCAGTGAAGATGGAGGGACAGGGTATGGCTACACCTTC
size: .
V: TRBV6-1
J: TRBJ1-2
D: TRBD1
length: 15

CDR3: CASRGGLSTDTQYF
DNA: TGTGCCAGCAGGGGGGGGTTAAGCACAGATACGCAGTATTTT
size: .
V: TRBV2
J: TRBJ2-3
D: TRBD2
length: 14

CDR3: CASATSEDTQYF
DNA: TGTGCCAGTGCCACCTCGGAGGATACGCAGTATTTT
size: .
V: TRBV19
J: TRBJ2-3
D: .
length: 12

CDR3: CASSYSKASGSEQFF
DNA: TGTGCCAGCAGTTACTCCAAGGCTAGCGGGAGTGAGCAGTTCTTC
size: .
V: TRBV6-5
J: TRBJ2-1
D: TRBD2
length: 15

CDR3: CASSKGQDSNQPQHF
DNA: TGTGCCAGCAGTAAGGGACAGGATAGCAATCAGCCCCAGCATTTT
size: .
V: TRBV6-6
J: TRBJ1-5
D: TRBD1
length: 15

CDR3: CASSVDRGGTDTQYF
DNA: TGTGCCAGCAGCGTAGACAGGGGCGGCACAGATACGCAGTATTTT
size: .
V: TRBV9
J: TRBJ2-3
D: TRBD1
length: 15

CDR3: CASGLLAGVQETQYF
DNA: TGTGCCAGCGGTCTACTAGCGGGGGTCCAAGAGACCCAGTACTTC
size: .
V: TRBV2
J: TRBJ2-5
D: TRBD2
length: 15

CDR3: CASSPERRGYTF
DNA: TGTGCCAGCAGCCCAGAGCGACGGGGCTACACCTTC
size: .
V: TRBV6-6
J: TRBJ1-2
D: .
length: 12